This T cell receptor (beta chain) derives from a study of control samples from healthy donors and cancer patients. The protocol was immunoSEQ multiplex PCR, while the TCRdb copy is restricted to in-frame clones and leaves out a portion. The sample includes over 150,000 clones, roughly 94% of them seen just once. The CDR3 is made up of 14 amino acids. Germline values: CDR1 GTSNPN, CDR2 SVGIG (reference sequence). Trimming took 4 bases from V and 0 from J; bases not matched to a gene: 3. This clonotype was obtained from a man in his 60s with colorectal cancer. Sequenced material: PBMCs. The rearrangement uses TRBV30 and TRBJ1-3; 7 nucleotides match TRBD1. The CDR3 DNA reads as TGTGCCTGGACGAGGACAGGCTCTGGAAACACCATATATTTT. Residues: CAWTRTGSGNTIYF.